The table lists the clone carrying this TCR beta chain with many counts. Its matching antigen is unknown. The TCRbeta library incorporated unique molecular identifiers. TCRdb processed the PCR reads anew with MiXCR; each CDR3 protein has one entry. The repertoire consists of hundreds of thousands of distinct CDR3 sequences, with 7.5% to 9% occurring once and the leading ten covering approximately 8.2%. This record comes from a study of T-cell reconstitution after alpha-beta-depleted transplantation in children. Per the germline V gene, CDR1 is SGHKS and CDR2 is YYEKEE (reference sequence). This CDR3 is 15 amino acids long. V was pared by 0 bases and J by 6 bases, with 13 bases between. Study-wide points: A year post-transplant, T-cell counts and diversity derived mostly from newly produced T cells. Surviving recipient T cells and thymic progenitors produced the high day-60 TCRbeta diversity seen in some patients.

The sample here was peripheral blood, taken 360 days after TCRalphabeta/CD19-depleted stem cell transplant. The sequence was collected from a female patient aged 2 to 10 who had a stem cell transplant for Fanconi anemia, so the T cells may come from the graft donor. This chain joins TRBV5-5 and TRBJ2-1, with D unclear. CDR3 DNA: TGTGCCAGCAGCTTGGGGGTCTTCTCCCCCAATGAGCAGTTCTTC. This encodes CASSLGVFSPNEQFF.